Below, 4 T cell receptor beta chains from the same sample are listed, as sequenced in a study of T cells after yellow fever vaccination. TCRdb reanalysed the 5' RACE reads using MiXCR and keeps one entry per CDR3 protein. The sample yields roughly 120,000 distinct CDR3 sequences, roughly 7.2% seen once. The sequenced sample was CD4+ T cells sorted from PBMCs, obtained 35 to 50 days after the first yellow fever vaccination. The receptors shown here come from a man aged 18 to 30 who received the YFV17D yellow fever vaccine.

This clonotype was counted ten times or more. V usage is TRBV6-5 and J usage is TRBJ2-5; no clear D. Germline CDR1 is MNHEY and CDR2 is SVGAGI. The CDR3 sequence is 14 residues long. Trimming took 2 bases from V and 5 from J, leaving 12 bases between them. The CDR3 loop reads CASSYGQPRETQYF. DNA of the CDR3: TGTGCCAGCAGTTACGGGCAGCCTCGGGAGACCCAGTACTTC.

This clonotype has just a few counts. This chain joins TRBV7-6 and TRBJ2-6, with TRBD2 matching 7 bases. This CDR3 has 17 residues. CDR1 and CDR2 (germline): SGHVS, FNYEAQ. Germline trimming cut 2 bases from V and 4 bases from J; bases unmatched to any gene: 8. This CDR3 is CASSLMISGTGANVLTF. The CDR3 DNA sequence: TGTGCCAGCAGCTTAATGATCAGCGGGACCGGGGCCAACGTCCTGACTTTC.

The V call is TRBV7-2, the J call TRBJ1-2; 7 nucleotides line up with TRBD1. V shed 5 bases and J 8 bases; nucleotides not matched to a gene: 14. The CDR3 is made up of 15 amino acids. Germline V gene data show CDR1 as SGHTA and CDR2 as FQGNSA. CDR3 sequence (DNA): TGTGCCAGCAGCGACCTGGGCCCCAGGACAGGCGGCTACACCTTC. It codes for CASSDLGPRTGGYTF.

Ten or more counts support this clonotype. The rearrangement uses TRBV12-3 or TRBV12-4 and TRBJ1-2, with a possible D match to TRBD1 (5 bases). The CDR3 is made up of 17 amino acids. Trimming shortened V by 1 base and J by 2 bases, and 17 bases separated the two germline ends. The CDR3 sequence is CASSLENRQKLNYGYTF. The CDR3 DNA is TGTGCCAGCAGTTTAGAGAATAGACAGAAGCTAAACTATGGCTACACCTTC.